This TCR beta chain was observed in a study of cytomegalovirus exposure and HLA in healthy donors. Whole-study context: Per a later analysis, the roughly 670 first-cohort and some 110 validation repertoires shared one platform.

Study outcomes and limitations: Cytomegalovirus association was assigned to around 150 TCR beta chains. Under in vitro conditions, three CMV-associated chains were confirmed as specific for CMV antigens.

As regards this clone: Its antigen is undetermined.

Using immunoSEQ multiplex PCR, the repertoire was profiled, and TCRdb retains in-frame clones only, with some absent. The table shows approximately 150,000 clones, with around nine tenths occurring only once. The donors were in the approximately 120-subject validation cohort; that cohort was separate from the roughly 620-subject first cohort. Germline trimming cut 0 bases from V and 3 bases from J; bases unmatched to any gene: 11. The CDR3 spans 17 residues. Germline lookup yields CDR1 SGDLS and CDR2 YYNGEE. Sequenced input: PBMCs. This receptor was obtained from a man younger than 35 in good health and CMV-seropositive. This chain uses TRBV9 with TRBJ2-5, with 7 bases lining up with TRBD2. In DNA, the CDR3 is TGTGCCAGCAGCGTAGTGGCGGGAGCCCATGGGGAAGAGACCCAGTACTTC. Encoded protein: CASSVVAGAHGEETQYF.